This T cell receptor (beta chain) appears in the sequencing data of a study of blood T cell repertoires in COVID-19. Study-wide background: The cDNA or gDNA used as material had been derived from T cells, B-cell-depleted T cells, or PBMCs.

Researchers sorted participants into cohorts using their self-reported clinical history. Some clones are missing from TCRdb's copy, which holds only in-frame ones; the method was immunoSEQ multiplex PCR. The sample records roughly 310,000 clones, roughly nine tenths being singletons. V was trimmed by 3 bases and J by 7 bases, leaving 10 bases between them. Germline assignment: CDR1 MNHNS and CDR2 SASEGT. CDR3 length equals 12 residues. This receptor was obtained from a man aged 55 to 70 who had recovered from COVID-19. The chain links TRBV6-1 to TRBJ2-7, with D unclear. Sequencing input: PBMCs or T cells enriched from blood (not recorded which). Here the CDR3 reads CASSDWAGEQYF. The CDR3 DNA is TGTGCCAGCAGTGATTGGGCAGGAGAGCAGTACTTC.